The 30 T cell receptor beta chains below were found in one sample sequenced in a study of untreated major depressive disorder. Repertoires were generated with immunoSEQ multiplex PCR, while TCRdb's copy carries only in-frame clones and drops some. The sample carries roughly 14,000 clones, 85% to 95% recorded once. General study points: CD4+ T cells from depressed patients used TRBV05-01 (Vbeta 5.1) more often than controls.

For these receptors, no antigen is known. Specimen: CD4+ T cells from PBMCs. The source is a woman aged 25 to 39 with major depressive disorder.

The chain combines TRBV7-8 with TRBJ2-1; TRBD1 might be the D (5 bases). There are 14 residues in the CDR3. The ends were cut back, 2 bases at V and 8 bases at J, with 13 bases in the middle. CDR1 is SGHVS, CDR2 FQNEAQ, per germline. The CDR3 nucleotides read TGTGCCAGCAGCTTACTCAAGGGGCCCTATGAGCAGTTCTTC. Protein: CASSLLKGPYEQFF.

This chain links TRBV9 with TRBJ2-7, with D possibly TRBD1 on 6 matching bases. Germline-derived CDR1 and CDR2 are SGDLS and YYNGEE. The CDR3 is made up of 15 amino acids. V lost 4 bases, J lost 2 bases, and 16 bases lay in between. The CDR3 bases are TGTGCCAGCAGCCCCCGGGTAGCAGGGGCCTACGAGCAGTACTTC. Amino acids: CASSPRVAGAYEQYF.

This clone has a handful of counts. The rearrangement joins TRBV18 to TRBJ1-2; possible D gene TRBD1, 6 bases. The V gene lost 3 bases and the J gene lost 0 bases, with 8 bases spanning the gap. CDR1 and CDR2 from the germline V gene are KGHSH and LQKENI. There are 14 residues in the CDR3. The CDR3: CASSPGTTNYGYTF. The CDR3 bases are TGTGCCAGCTCACCGGGGACAACTAACTATGGCTACACCTTC.

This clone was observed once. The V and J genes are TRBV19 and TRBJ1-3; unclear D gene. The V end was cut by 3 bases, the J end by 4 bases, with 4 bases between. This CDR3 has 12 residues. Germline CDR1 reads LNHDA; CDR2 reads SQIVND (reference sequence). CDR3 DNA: TGTGCCAGTAGTATCCCCGGAAACACCATATATTTT. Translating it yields CASSIPGNTIYF.

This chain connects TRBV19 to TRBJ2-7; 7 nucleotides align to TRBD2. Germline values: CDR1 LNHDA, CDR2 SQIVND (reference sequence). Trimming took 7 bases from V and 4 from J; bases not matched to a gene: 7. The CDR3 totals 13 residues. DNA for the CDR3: TGTGCCAGTAACGGCGGGAGTATTTACGAGCAGTACTTC. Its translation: CASNGGSIYEQYF.

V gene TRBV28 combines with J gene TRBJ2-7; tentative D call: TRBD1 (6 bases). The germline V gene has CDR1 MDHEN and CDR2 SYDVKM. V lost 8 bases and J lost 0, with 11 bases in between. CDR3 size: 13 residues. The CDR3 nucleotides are TGTGCCAGCCTGGACAGCCACTCCTACGAGCAGTACTTC. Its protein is CASLDSHSYEQYF.

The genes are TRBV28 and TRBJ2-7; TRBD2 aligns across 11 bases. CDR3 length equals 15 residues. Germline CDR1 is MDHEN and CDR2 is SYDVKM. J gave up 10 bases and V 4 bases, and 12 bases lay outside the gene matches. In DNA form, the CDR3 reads TGTGCCAGCAGTTCACACATAGCGGGAGGGACAACTCAGTACTTC. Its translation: CASSSHIAGGTTQYF.

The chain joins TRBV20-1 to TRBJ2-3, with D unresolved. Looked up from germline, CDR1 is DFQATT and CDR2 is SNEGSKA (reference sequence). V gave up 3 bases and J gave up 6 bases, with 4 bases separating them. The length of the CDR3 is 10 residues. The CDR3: CSASFDTQYF. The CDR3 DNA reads TGCAGTGCTAGTTTTGATACGCAGTATTTT.

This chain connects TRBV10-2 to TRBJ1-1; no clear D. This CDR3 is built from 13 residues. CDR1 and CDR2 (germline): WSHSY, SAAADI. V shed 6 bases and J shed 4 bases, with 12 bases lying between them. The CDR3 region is CASRGPTPTEAFF. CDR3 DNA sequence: TGCGCCAGCAGAGGGCCAACGCCCACTGAAGCTTTCTTT.

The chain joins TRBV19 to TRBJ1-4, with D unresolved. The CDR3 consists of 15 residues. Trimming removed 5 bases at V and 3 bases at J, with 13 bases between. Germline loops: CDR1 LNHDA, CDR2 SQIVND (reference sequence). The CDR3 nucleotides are TGTGCCAGTAGTCCCGGACGGATTTCTAATGAAAAACTGTTTTTT. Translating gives CASSPGRISNEKLFF.

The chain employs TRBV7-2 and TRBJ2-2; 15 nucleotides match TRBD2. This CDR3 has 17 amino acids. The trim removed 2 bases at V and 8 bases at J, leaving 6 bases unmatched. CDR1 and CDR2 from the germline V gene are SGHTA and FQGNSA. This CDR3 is CASSLFGLAGGVGELFF. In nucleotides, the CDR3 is TGTGCCAGCAGCTTATTCGGACTAGCGGGAGGGGTAGGGGAGCTGTTTTTT.

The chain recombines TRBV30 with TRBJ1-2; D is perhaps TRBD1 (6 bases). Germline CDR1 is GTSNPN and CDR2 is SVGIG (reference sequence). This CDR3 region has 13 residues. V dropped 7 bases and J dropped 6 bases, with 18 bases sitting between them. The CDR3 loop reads CASIGGPGHGYTF. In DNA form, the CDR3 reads TGTGCCTCAATCGGGGGGCCGGGACATGGCTACACCTTC.

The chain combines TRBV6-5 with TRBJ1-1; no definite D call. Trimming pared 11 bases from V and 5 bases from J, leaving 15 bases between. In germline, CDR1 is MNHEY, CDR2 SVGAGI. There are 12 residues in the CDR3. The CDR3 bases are TGTGCCTCTCAGAGGAGTCCTACTGAAGCTTTCTTT. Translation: CASQRSPTEAFF.

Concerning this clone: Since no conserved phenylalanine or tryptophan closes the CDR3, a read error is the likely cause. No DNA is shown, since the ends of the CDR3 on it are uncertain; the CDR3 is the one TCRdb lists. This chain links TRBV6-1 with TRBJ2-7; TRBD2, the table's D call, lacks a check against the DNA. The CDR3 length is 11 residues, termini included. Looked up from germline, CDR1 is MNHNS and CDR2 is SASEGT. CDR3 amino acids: CASRSLSGWVT.

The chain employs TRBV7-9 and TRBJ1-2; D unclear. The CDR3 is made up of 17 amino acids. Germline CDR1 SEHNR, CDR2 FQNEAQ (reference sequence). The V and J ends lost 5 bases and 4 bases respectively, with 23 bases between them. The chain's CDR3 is CASSRQVVGSYFYGYTF. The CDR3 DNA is TGTGCCAGCAGCCGCCAGGTCGTGGGCAGCTATTTCTATGGCTACACCTTC.

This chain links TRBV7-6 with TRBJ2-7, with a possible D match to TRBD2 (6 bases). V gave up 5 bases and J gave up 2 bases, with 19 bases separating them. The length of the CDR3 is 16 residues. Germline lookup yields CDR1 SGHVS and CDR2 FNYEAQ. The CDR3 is CASSPSGGIGTYEQYF. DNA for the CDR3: TGTGCCAGCAGCCCTTCGGGCGGGATCGGGACCTACGAGCAGTACTTC. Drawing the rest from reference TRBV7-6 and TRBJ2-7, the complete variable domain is GAGVSQSPRYKVTKRGQDVALRCDPISGHVSLYWYRQALGQGPEFLTYFNYEAQQDKSGLPNDRFSAERPEGSISTLTIQRTEQRDSAMYRCASSPSGGIGTYEQYFGPGTRLTVT.

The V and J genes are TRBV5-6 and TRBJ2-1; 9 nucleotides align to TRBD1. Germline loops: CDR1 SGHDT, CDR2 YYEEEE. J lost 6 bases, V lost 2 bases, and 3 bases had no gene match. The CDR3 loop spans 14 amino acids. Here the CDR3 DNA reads TGTGCCAGCAGCTTAGGGACAGGGTTCAATGAGCAGTTCTTC. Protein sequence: CASSLGTGFNEQFF.

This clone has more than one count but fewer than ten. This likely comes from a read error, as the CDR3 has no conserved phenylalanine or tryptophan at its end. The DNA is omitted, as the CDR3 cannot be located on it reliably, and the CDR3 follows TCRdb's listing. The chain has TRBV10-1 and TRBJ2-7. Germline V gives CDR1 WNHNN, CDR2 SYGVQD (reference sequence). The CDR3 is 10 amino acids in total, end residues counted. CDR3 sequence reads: CASSEQIVLP.

The CDR3 DNA reads as TGCGCCAGCAGTGACGCTAGGAGGGGATCCTACGAGCAGTACTTC. It translates to CASSDARRGSYEQYF. The V gene is TRBV10-2, the J gene TRBJ2-7, with TRBD2 as a possible D gene (6 bases). Germline loops: CDR1 WSHSY, CDR2 SAAADI. This CDR3 has 15 residues. Trimming shortened V by 3 bases and J by 1 base, and 13 bases separated the two germline ends.

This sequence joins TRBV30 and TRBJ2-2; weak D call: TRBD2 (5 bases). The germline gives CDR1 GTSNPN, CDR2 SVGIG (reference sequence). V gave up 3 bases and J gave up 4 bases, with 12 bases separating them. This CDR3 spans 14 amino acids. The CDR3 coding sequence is TGTGCCTGGAGCTTGGCGGCGGGCACCGGGGAGCTGTTTTTT. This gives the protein CAWSLAAGTGELFF.

DNA for the CDR3: TGCGCCAGCAGCCCCCGGACAGGCACTATTGGCACTGAAGCTTTCTTT. It codes for CASSPRTGTIGTEAFF. The chain employs TRBV5-1 and TRBJ1-1; TRBD1 matches 7 bases. Germline V gene data show CDR1 as SGHRS and CDR2 as YFSETQ. CDR3 size: 16 residues. V lost 4 bases to trimming and J lost 4 bases; unmatched junction nucleotides: 13.

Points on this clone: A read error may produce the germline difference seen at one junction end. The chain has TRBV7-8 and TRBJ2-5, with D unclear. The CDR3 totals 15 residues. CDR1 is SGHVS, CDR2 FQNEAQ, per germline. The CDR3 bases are TGTGCCAGCAGTTTAGACCTACAGAACCAAGAGACCCAGTACTTC. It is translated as CASSLDLQNQETQYF.

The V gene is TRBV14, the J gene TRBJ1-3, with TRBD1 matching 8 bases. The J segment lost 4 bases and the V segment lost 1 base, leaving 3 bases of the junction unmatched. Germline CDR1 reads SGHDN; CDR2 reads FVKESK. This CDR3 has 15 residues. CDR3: CASSQVRGPGNTIYF. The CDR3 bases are TGTGCCAGCAGCCAAGTCAGGGGGCCAGGAAACACCATATATTTT. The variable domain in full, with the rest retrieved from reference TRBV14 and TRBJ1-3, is EAGVTQFPSHSVIEKGQTVTLRCDPISGHDNLYWYRRVMGKEIKFLLHFVKESKQDESGMPNNRFLAERTGGTYSTLKVQPAELEDSGVYFCASSQVRGPGNTIYFGEGSWLTVV.

The CDR3 is CAWSVRGGTDLKPQHF. The DNA of the CDR3 is TGTGCCTGGAGTGTACGGGGGGGCACGGACCTTAAGCCCCAGCATTTT. The chain couples TRBV30 to TRBJ1-5, with D maybe TRBD1 (6 bases). Between the trimmed V and J ends, which lost 0 bases and 8 bases, there was a span of 20 bases. The CDR3 covers 16 residues. CDR1 and CDR2 from the germline V gene are GTSNPN and SVGIG (reference sequence). Complete variable domain (other parts from reference TRBV30 and TRBJ1-5): SQTIHQWPATLVQPVGSPLSLECTVEGTSNPNLYWYRQAAGRGLQLLFYSVGIGQISSEVPQNLSASRPQDRQFILSSKKLLLSDSGFYLCAWSVRGGTDLKPQHFGDGTRLSIL.

The CDR3 spells CAWSVGGGHYGYTF. The CDR3 DNA sequence: TGTGCCTGGAGTGTAGGGGGGGGCCACTATGGCTACACCTTC. The rearrangement joins TRBV30 to TRBJ1-2; D perhaps matches TRBD1 (6 bases). In germline, CDR1 is GTSNPN, CDR2 SVGIG (reference sequence). The CDR3 contains 14 residues. V lost 0 bases and J 3 bases, leaving 11 bases between the germline ends.

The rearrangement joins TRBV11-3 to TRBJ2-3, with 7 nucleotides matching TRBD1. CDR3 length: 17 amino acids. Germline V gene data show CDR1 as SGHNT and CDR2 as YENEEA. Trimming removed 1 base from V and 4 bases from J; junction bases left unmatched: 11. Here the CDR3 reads CASSLGTGATFSDTQYF. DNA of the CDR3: TGTGCCAGCAGCTTAGGAACAGGGGCCACCTTCTCAGATACGCAGTATTTT.

The DNA of the CDR3 is TGTGCCAGCAGTCGTGGTTACGAGCAGTACTTC. Protein: CASSRGYEQYF. The chain combines TRBV25-1 with TRBJ2-7; D not certain. The germline V gene encodes CDR1 MGHDK and CDR2 SYGVNS. Trimming removed 5 bases from V and 4 bases from J, with 6 bases in between. This CDR3 is built from 11 residues.

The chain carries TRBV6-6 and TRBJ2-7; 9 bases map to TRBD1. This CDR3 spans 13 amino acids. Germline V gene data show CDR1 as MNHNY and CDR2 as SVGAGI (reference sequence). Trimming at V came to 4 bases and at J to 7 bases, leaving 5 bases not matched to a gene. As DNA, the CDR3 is TGTGCCAGCAGTTCCGGGACAGGGTATGAGCAGTACTTC. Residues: CASSSGTGYEQYF.

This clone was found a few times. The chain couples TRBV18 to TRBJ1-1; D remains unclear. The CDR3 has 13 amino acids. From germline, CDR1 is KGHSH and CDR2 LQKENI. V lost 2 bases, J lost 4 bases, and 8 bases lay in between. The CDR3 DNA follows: TGTGCCAGCTCACCAGGGTTGAGCACTGAAGCTTTCTTT. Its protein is CASSPGLSTEAFF.

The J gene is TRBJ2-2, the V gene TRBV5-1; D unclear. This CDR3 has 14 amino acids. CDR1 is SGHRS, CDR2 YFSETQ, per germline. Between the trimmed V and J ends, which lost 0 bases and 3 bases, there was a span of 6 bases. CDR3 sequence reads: CASSLDGYTGELFF. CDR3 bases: TGCGCCAGCAGCTTGGACGGTTACACCGGGGAGCTGTTTTTT.